The subject of this entry is one TCR beta chain. Its target is unknown. This sample is part of a study of T cell repertoires in cytomegalovirus infection. Using its own MiXCR run on the reads, TCRdb lists one record per CDR3 protein. The sample records a few hundred thousand distinct CDR3 sequences, roughly 34% being singletons. The source of this sequence is a human donor in good health (CMV status not recorded). Some clones in this sample may be carry-over from other donors' samples. The source material was cultured PBMCs, sampled from culture after CMV antigen stimulation.

The CDR3 bases are TGTGCCACCAGCTTGACAGGGATCTATGGCTACACCTTC. This encodes CATSLTGIYGYTF. The chain recombines TRBV15 with TRBJ1-2; TRBD1 aligns across 7 bases. The CDR3 runs 13 residues. J lost 4 bases, V lost 5 bases, and 4 bases had no gene match. Per the germline V gene, CDR1 is LNHNV and CDR2 is YYDKDF (reference sequence).